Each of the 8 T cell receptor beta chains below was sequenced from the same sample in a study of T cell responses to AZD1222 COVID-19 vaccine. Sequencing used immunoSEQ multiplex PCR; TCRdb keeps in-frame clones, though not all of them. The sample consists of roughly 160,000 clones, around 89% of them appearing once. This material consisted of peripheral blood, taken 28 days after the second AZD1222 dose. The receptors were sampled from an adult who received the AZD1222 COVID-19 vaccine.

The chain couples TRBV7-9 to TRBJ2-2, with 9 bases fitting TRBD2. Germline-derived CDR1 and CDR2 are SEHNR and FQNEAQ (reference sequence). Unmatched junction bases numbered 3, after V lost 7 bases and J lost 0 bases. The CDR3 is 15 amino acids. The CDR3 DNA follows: TGTGCCAGCACCCTAGCGGGGACGAACACCGGGGAGCTGTTTTTT. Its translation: CASTLAGTNTGELFF.

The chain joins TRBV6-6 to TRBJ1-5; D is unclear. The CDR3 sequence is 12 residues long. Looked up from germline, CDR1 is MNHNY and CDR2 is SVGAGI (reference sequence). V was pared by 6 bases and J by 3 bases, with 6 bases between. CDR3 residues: CASRTINQPQHF. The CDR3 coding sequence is TGTGCCAGCAGGACAATCAATCAGCCCCAGCATTTT.

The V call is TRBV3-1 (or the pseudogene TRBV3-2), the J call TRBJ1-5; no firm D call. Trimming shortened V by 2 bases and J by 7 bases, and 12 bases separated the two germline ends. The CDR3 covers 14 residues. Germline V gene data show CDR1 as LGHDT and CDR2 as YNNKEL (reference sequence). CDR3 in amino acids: CASSQSQGKQPQHF. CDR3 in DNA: TGTGCCAGCAGCCAATCACAAGGGAAGCAGCCCCAGCATTTT.

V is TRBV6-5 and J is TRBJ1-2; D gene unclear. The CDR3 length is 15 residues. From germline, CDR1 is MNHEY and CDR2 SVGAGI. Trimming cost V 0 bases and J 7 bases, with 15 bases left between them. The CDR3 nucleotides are TGTGCCAGCAGTTACTCGGCACAGATAAATCGTGGCTACACCTTC. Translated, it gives CASSYSAQINRGYTF.

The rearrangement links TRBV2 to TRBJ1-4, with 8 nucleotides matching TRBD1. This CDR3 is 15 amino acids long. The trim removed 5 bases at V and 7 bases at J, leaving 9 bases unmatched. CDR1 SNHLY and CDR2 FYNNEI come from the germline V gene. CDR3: CASSPQGASGEKLFF. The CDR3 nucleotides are TGTGCCAGCAGTCCCCAGGGGGCTTCGGGTGAAAAACTGTTTTTT.

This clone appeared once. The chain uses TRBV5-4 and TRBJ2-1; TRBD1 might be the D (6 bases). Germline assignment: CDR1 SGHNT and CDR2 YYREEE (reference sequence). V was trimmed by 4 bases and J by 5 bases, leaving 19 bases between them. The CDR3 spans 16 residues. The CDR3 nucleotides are TGTGCCAGCAGCCTCCATAAACCAGGGGTAGACAATGAGCAGTTCTTC. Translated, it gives CASSLHKPGVDNEQFF.

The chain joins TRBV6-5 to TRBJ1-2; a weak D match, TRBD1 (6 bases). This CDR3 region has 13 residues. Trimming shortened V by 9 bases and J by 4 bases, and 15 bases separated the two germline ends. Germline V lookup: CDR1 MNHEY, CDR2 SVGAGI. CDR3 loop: CASTRKGGYGYTF. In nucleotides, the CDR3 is TGTGCCAGTACCCGTAAGGGGGGCTATGGCTACACCTTC.

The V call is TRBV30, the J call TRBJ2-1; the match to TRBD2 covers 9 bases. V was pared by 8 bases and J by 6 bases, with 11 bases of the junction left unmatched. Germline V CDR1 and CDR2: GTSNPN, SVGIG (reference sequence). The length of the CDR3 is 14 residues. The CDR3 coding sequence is TGTGCCGCGGGAGCTGAGCGGGGGGTCAATGAGCAGTTCTTC. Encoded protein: CAAGAERGVNEQFF. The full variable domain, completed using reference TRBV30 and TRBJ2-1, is SQTIHQWPATLVQPVGSPLSLECTVEGTSNPNLYWYRQAAGRGLQLLFYSVGIGQISSEVPQNLSASRPQDRQFILSSKKLLLSDSGFYLCAAGAERGVNEQFFGPGTRLTVL.